This TCR beta chain is drawn from a study of blood T cell repertoires in COVID-19. The germline V gene has CDR1 LNHDA and CDR2 SQIVND (reference sequence). With V trimmed by 5 bases and J by 7 bases, 5 bases remained unmatched. The CDR3 contains 13 residues. Using immunoSEQ multiplex PCR, the repertoire was profiled, and TCRdb retains in-frame clones only, with some absent. The sample records about 140,000 clones, 88% being singletons. The chain combines TRBV19 with TRBJ1-2, with 9 bases fitting TRBD1. The origin of this receptor is a woman aged 60 to 75 with acute or convalescent COVID-19. Sequenced material: peripheral blood. CDR3 nucleotide sequence: TGTGCCAGTAGTCAAGGGACAGGGCTTGGCTACACCTTC. It specifies CASSQGTGLGYTF.